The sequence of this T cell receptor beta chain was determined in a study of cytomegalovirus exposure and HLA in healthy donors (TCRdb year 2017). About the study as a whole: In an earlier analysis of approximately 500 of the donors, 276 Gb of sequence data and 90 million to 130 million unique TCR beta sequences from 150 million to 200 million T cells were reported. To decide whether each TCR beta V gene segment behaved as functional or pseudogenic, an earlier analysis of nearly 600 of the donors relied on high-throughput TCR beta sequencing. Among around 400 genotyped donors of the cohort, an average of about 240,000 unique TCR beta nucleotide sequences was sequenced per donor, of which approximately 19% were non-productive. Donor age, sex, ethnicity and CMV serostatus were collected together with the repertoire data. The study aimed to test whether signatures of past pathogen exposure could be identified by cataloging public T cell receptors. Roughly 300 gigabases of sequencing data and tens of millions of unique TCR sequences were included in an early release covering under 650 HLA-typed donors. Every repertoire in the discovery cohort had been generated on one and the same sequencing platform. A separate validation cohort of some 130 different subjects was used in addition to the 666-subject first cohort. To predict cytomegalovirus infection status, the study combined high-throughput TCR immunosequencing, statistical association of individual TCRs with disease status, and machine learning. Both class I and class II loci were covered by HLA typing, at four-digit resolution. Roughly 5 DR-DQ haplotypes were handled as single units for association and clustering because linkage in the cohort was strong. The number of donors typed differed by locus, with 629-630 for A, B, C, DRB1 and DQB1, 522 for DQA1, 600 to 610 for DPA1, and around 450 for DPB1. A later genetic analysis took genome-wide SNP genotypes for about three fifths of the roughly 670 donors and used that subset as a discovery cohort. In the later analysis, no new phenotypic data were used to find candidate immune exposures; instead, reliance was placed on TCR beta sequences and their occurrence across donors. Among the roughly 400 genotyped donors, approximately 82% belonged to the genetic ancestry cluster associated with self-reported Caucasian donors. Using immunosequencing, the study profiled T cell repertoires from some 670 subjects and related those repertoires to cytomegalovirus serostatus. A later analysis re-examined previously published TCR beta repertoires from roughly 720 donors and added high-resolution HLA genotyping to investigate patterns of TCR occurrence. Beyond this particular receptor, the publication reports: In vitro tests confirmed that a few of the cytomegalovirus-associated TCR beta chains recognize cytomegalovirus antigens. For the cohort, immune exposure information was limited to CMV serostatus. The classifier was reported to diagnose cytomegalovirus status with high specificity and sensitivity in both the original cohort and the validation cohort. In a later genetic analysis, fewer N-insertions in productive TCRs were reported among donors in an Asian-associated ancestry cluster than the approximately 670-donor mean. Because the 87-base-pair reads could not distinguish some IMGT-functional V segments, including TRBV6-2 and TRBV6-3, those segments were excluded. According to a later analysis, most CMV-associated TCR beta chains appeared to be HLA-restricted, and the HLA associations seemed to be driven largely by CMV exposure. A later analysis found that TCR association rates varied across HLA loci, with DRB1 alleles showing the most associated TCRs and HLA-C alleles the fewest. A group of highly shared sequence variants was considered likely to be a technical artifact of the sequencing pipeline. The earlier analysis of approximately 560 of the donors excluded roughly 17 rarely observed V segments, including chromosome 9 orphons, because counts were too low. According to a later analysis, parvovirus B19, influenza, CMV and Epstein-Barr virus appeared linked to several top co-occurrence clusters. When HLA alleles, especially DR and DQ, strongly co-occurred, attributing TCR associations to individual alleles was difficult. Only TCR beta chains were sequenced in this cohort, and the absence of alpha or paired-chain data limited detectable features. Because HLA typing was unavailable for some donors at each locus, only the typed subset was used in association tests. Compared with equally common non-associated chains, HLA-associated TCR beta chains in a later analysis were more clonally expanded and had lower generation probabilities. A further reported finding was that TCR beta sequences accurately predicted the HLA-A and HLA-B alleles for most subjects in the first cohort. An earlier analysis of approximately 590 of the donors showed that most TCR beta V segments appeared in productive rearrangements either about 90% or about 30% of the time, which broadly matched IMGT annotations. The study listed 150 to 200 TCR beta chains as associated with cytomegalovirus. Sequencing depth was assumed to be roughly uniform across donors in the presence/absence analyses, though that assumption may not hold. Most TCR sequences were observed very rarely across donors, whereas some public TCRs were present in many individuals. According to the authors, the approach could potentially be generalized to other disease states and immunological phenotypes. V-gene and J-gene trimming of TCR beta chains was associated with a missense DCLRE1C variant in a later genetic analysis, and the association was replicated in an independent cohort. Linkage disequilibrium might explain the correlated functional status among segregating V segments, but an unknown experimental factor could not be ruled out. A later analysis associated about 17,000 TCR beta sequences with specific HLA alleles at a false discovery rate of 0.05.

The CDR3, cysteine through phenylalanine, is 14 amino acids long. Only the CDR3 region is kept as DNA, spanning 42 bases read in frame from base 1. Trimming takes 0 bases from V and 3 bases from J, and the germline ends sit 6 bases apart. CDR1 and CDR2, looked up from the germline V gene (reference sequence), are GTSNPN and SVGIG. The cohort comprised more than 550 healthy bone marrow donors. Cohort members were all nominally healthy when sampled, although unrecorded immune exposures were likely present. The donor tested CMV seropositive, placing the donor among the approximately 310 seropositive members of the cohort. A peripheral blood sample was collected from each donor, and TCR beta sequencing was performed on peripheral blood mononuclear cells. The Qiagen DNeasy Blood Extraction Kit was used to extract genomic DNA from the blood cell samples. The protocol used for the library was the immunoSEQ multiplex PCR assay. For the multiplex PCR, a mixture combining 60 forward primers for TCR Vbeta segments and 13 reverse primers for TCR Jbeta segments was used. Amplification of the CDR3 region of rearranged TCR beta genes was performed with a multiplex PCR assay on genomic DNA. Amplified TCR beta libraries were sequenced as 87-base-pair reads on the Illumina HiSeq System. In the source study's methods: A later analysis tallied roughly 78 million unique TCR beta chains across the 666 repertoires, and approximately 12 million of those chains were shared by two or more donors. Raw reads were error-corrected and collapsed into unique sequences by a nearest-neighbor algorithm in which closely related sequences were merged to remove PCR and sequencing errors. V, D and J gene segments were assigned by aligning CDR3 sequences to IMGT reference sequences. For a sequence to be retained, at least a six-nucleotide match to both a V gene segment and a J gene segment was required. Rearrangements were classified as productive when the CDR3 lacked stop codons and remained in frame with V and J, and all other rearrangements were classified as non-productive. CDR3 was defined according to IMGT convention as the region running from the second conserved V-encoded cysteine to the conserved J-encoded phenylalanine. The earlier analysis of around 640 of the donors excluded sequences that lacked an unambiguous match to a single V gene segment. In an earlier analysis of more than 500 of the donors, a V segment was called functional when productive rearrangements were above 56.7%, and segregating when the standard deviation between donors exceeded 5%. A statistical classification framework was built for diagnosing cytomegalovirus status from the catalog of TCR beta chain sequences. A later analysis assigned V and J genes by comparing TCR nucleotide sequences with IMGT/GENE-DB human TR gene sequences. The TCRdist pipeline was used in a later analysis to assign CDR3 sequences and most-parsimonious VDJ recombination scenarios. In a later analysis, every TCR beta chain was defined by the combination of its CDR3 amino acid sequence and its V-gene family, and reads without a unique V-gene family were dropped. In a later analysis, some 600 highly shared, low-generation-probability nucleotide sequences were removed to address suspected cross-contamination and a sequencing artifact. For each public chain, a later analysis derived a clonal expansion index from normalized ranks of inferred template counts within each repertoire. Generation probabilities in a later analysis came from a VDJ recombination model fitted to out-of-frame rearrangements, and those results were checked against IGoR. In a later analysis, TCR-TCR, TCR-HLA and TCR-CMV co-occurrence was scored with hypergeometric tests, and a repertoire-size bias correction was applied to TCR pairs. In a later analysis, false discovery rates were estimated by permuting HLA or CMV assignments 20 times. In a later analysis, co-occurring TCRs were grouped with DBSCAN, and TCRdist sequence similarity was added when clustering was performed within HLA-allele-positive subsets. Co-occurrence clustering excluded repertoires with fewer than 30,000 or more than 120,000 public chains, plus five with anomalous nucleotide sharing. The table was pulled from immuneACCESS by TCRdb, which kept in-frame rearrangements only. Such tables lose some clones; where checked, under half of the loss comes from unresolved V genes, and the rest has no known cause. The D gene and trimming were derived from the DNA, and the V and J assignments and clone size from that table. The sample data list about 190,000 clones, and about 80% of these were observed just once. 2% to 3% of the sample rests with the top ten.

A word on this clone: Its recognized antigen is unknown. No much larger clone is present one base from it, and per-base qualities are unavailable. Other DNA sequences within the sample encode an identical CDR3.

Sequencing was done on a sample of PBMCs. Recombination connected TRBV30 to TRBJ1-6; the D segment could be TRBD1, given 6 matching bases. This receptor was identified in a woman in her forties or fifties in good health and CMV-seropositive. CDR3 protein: CAWSVQGYNSPLHF. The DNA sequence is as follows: TGTGCCTGGAGTGTACAGGGCTATAATTCACCCCTCCACTTT.